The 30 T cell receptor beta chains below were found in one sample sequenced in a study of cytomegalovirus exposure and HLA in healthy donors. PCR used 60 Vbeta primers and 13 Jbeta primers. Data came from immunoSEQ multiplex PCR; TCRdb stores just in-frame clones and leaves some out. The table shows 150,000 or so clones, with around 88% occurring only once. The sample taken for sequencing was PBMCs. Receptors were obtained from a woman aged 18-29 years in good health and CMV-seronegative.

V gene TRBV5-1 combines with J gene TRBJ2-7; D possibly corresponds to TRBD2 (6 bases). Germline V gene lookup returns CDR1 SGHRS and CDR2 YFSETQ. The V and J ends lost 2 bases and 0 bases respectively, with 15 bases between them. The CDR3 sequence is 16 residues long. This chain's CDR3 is CASSLFAGSSSYEQYF. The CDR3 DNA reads TGCGCCAGCAGCTTATTTGCGGGATCGAGCTCCTACGAGCAGTACTTC.

CDR3 residues: CASTFRGLGSYEQYF. DNA for the CDR3: TGTGCCAGCACCTTTAGGGGGTTGGGCTCCTACGAGCAGTACTTC. This chain links TRBV28 with TRBJ2-7; a weak D match, TRBD1 (6 bases). The V end lost 7 bases, the J end lost 0 bases, and 16 bases lay between the germline ends. Germline V lookup: CDR1 MDHEN, CDR2 SYDVKM. The CDR3 sequence is 15 residues long.

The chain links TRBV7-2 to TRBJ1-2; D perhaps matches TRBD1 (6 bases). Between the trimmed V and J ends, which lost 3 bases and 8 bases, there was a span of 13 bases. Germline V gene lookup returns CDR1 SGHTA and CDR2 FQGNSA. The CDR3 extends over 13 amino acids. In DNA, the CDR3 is TGTGCCAGCAGCTTCTTTTCAGGGGAAGGCTACACCTTC. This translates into CASSFFSGEGYTF.

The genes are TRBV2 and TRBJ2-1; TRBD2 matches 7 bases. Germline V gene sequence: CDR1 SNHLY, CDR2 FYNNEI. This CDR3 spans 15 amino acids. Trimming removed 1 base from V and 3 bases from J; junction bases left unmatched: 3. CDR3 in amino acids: CASSEGSGRYNEQFF. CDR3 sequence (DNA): TGTGCCAGCAGTGAAGGTAGCGGGCGCTACAATGAGCAGTTCTTC. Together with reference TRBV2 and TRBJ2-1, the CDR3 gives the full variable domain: EPEVTQTPSHQVTQMGQEVILRCVPISNHLYFYWYRQILGQKVEFLVSFYNNEISEKSEIFDDQFSVERPDGSNFTLKIRSTKLEDSAMYFCASSEGSGRYNEQFFGPGTRLTVL.

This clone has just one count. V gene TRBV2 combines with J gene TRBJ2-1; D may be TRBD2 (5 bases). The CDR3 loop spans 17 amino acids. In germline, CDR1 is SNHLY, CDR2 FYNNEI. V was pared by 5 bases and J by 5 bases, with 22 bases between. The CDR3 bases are TGTGCCAGCAGTCCAACGGGGTGGCTAGCTCCTAACAATGAGCAGTTCTTC. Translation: CASSPTGWLAPNNEQFF.

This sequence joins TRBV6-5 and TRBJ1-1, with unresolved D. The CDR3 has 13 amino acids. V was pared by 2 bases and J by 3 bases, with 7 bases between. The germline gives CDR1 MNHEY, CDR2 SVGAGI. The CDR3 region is CASSYGPDTEAFF. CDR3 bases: TGTGCCAGCAGTTACGGGCCAGACACTGAAGCTTTCTTT.

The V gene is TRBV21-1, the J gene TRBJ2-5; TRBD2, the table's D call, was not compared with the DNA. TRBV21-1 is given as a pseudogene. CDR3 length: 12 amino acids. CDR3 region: CASSRGGETQYF. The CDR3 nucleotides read TGTGCCAGCAGCAGGGGAGGGGAGACCCAGTACTTC.

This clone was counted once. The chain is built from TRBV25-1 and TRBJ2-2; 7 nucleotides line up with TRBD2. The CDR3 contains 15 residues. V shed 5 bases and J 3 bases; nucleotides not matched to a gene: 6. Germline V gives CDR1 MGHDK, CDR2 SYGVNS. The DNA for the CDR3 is TGTGCCAGCAGTTCCCGGGGAGGGCACACCGGGGAGCTGTTTTTT. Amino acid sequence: CASSSRGGHTGELFF.

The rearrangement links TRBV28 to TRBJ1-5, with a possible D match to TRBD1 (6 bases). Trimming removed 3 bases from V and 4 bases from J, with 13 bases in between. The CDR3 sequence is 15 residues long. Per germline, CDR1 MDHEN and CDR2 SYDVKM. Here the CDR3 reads CASSFEGDMNQPQHF. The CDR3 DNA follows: TGTGCCAGCAGTTTTGAAGGGGACATGAATCAGCCCCAGCATTTT.

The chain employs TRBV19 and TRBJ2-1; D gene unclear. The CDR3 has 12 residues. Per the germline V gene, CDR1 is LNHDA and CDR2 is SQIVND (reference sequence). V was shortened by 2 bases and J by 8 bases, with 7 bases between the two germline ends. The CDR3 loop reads CASSINRDEQFF. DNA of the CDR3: TGTGCCAGTAGTATAAACAGAGATGAGCAGTTCTTC. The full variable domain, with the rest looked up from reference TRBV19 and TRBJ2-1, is DGGITQSPKYLFRKEGQNVTLSCEQNLNHDAMYWYRQDPGQGLRLIYYSQIVNDFQKGDIAEGYSVSREKKESFPLTVTSAQKNPTAFYLCASSINRDEQFFGPGTRLTVL.

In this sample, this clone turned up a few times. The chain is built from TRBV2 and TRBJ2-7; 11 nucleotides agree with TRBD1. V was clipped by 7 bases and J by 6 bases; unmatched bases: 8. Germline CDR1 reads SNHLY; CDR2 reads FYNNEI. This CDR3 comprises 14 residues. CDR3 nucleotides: TGTGCCAGCATGGGGGGACAGGGGGACCTCGAGCAGTACTTC. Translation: CASMGGQGDLEQYF.

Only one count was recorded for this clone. Here the CDR3 reads CASSPGGGGETQYF. Written as DNA, the CDR3 is TGTGCCAGCTCCCCCGGAGGGGGCGGGGAGACCCAGTACTTC. V gene TRBV18 combines with J gene TRBJ2-5, with D perhaps TRBD1 (7 bases). The CDR3 totals 14 residues. Trimming took off 6 bases at V and 5 bases at J, with 16 bases between the two ends. Germline CDR1 and CDR2: KGHSH and LQKENI.

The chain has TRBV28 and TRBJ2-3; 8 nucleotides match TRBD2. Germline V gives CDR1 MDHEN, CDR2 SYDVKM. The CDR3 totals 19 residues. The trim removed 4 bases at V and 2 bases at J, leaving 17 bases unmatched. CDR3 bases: TGTGCCAGCAGTTCCCGAGACGGTCGACTAGCGAGACACACAGATACGCAGTATTTT. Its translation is CASSSRDGRLARHTDTQYF. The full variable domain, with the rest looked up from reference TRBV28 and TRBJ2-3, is DVKVTQSSRYLVKRTGEKVFLECVQDMDHENMFWYRQDPGLGLRLIYFSYDVKMKEKGDIPEGYSVSREKKERFSLILESASTNQTSMYLCASSSRDGRLARHTDTQYFGPGTRLTVL.

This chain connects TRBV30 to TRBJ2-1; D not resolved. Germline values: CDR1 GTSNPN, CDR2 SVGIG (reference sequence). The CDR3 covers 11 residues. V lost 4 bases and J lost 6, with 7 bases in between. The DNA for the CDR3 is TGTGCCTGGACTTCCAGCAATGAGCAGTTCTTC. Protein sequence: CAWTSSNEQFF.

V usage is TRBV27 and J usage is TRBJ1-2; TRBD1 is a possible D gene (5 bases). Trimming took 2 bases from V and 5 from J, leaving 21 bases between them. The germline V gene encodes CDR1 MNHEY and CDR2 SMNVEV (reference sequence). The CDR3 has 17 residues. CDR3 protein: CASSLEGGAFGLYGYTF. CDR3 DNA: TGTGCCAGCAGTTTAGAAGGAGGGGCCTTTGGATTATATGGCTACACCTTC.

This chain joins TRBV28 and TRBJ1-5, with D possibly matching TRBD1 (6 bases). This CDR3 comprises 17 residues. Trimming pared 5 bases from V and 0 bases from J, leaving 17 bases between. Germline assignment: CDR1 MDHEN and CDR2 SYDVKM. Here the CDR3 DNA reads TGTGCCAGCAGTCGGCCTGGGACAATTTATAGCAATCAGCCCCAGCATTTT. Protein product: CASSRPGTIYSNQPQHF.

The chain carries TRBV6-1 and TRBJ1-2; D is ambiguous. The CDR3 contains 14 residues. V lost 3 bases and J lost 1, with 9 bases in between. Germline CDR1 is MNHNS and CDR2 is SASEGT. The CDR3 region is CASSDGWVNYGYTF. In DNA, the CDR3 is TGTGCCAGCAGTGACGGGTGGGTTAACTATGGCTACACCTTC.

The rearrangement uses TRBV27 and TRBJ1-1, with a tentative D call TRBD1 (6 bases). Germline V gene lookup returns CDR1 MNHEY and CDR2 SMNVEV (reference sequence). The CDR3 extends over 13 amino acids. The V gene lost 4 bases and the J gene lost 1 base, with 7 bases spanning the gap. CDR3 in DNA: TGTGCCAGCAGTTCGGACAGGAACACTGAAGCTTTCTTT. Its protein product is CASSSDRNTEAFF.

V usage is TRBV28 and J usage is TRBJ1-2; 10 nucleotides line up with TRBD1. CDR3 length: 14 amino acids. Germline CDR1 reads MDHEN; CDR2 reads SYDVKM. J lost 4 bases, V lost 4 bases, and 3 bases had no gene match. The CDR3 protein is CASSSGQGFYGYTF. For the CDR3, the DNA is TGTGCCAGCAGTTCGGGACAGGGGTTCTATGGCTACACCTTC.

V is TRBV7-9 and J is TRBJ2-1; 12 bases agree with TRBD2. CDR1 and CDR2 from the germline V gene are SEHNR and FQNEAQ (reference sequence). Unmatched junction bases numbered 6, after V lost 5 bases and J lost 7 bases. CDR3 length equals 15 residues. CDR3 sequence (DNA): TGTGCCAGCAGCCCTGGACTAGCGGGACCGAATGAGCAGTTCTTC. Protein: CASSPGLAGPNEQFF. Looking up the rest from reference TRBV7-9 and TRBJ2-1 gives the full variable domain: DTGVSQNPRHKITKRGQNVTFRCDPISEHNRLYWYRQTLGQGPEFLTYFQNEAQLEKSRLLSDRFSAERPKGSFSTLEIQRTEQGDSAMYLCASSPGLAGPNEQFFGPGTRLTVL.

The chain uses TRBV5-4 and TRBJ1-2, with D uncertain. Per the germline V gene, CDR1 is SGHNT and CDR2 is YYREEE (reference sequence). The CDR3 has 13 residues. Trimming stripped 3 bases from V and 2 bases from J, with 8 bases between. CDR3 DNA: TGTGCCAGCAGCTCGACATCCAACTATGGCTACACCTTC. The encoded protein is CASSSTSNYGYTF.

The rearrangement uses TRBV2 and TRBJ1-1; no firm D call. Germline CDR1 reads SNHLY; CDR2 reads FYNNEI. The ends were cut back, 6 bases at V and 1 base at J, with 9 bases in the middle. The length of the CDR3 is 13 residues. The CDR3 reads CASSDTWNTEAFF. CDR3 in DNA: TGTGCCAGCAGCGATACATGGAACACTGAAGCTTTCTTT. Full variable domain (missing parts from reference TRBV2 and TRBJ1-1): EPEVTQTPSHQVTQMGQEVILRCVPISNHLYFYWYRQILGQKVEFLVSFYNNEISEKSEIFDDQFSVERPDGSNFTLKIRSTKLEDSAMYFCASSDTWNTEAFFGQGTRLTVV.

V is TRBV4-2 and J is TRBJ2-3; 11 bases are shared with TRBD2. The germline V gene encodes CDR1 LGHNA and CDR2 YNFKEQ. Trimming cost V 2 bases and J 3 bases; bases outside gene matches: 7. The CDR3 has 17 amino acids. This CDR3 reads CASSQPVAGGPTDTQYF. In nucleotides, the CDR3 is TGTGCCAGCAGCCAACCCGTAGCGGGGGGGCCGACAGATACGCAGTATTTT.

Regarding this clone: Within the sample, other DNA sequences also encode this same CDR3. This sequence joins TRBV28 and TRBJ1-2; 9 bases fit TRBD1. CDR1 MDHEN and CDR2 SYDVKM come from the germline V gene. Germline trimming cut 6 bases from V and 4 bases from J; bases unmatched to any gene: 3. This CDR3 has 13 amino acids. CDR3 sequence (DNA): TGTGCCAGCAGCCTGGACAGGGGCTATGGCTACACCTTC. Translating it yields CASSLDRGYGYTF.

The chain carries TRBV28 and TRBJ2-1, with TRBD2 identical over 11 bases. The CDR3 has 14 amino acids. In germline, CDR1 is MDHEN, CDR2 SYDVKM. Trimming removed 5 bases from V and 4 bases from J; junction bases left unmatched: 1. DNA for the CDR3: TGTGCCAGCAGTGGGACTAGCGGATACAATGAGCAGTTCTTC. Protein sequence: CASSGTSGYNEQFF.

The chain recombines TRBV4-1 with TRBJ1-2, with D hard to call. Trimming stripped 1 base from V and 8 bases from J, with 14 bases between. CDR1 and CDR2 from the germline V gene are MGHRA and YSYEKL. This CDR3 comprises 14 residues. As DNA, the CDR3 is TGCGCCAGCAGCCAAGTCAGCGCTCAGAGGGGCTACACCTTC. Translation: CASSQVSAQRGYTF.

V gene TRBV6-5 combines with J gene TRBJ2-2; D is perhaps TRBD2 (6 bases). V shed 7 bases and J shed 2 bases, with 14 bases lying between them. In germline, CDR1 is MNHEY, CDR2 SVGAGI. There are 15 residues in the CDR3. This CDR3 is CASTRSSVNTGELFF. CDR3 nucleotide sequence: TGTGCCAGCACCAGGTCTAGCGTAAACACCGGGGAGCTGTTTTTT.

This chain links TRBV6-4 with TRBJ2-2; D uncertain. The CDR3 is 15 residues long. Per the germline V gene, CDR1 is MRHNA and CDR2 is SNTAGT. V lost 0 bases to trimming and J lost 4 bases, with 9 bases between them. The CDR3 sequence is CASSDSESGTGELFF. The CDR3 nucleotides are TGTGCCAGCAGTGACTCAGAGTCGGGCACCGGGGAGCTGTTTTTT.

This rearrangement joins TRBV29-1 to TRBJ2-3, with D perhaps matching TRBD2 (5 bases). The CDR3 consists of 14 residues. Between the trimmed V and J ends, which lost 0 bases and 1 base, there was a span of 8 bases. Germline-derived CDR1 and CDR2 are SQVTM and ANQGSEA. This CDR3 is CSVEESGGTDTQYF. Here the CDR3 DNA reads TGCAGCGTTGAAGAAAGCGGAGGCACAGATACGCAGTATTTT.

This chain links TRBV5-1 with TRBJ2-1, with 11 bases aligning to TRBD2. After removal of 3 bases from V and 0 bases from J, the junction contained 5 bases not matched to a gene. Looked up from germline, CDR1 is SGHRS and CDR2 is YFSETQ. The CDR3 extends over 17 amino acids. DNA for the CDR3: TGCGCCAGCAGCTCAGGACTAGCGGGTACCTCCTACAATGAGCAGTTCTTC. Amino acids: CASSSGLAGTSYNEQFF.